This TCR beta chain is from a study of blood T cell repertoires in COVID-19. Study context: Samples representing acute and convalescent COVID-19 were sourced from the United States, Italy and Spain.

Participants spanned ages about 18 to 100 years and resided in roughly 26 US areas. Assignments of participants to cohorts depended upon their own reported clinical history. TCRdb's copy holds only in-frame clones and misses some; the assay was immunoSEQ multiplex PCR. The sample has 130,000 or so clones, roughly four fifths seen once; the top ten hold 3.4%. Germline V gene sequence: CDR1 GTSNPN, CDR2 SVGIG (reference sequence). V was pared by 5 bases and J by 2 bases, with 6 bases of the junction left unmatched. This CDR3 has 15 residues. This TCR came from a woman aged 45-60 years with acute COVID-19. The chain couples TRBV30 to TRBJ2-7, with 13 positions matching TRBD2. Input material: PBMCs or T cells enriched from blood (not recorded which). The CDR3 is CAWGTSGTYPYEQYF. For the CDR3, the DNA is TGTGCCTGGGGGACTAGCGGGACATACCCCTACGAGCAGTACTTC.